This T cell receptor (beta chain) was captured by sequencing in a study of T cell responses to AZD1222 COVID-19 vaccine. Study-wide context: Pooling covered second doses at about 4 or about 12 weeks.

Here immunoSEQ multiplex PCR was the method, and the copy in TCRdb shows in-frame clones only, minus some. This table holds 90,000 to 130,000 clones, around 82% found once. Regarding this clone: The target antigen is unknown.

The V gene's germline CDR1 is SGHTA and CDR2 FQGTGA. Trimming cost V 4 bases and J 5 bases; bases outside gene matches: 17. This CDR3 region has 19 residues. Study-wide findings and caveats: At baseline, seropositivity was found in only a handful of AZD1222 recipients. In a largely white British group with more females than males, clonal diversity was possibly underestimated. Increased Spike-specific TCR breadth and depth were observed after two AZD1222 doses.

This receptor was taken from an adult in good health. This chain connects TRBV7-3 to TRBJ1-1; TRBD1 matches 12 bases. Sequenced material: peripheral blood, taken on day 0 of AZD1222 vaccination. The CDR3 is CASSSYPAGTGGAGTEAFF. The CDR3, as DNA: TGTGCCAGCAGCTCCTATCCGGCCGGGACAGGGGGCGCAGGGACTGAAGCTTTCTTT.